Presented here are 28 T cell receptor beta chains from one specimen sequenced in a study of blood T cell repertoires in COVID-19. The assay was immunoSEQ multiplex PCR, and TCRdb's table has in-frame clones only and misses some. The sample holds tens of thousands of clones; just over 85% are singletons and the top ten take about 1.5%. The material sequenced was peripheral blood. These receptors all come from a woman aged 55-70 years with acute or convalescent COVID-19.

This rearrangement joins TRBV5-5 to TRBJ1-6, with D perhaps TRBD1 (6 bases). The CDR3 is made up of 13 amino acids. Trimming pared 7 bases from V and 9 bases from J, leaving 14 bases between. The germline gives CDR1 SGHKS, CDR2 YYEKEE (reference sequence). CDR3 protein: CASGGQGGSPLHF. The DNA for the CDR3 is TGTGCCAGCGGGGGACAAGGAGGTTCACCCCTCCACTTT.

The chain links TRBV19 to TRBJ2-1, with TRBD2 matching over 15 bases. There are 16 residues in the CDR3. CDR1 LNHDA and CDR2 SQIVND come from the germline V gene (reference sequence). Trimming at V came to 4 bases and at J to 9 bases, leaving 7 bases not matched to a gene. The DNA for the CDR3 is TGTGCCAGTAGTACCAGGACTAGCGGGAGGGACGGTGAGCAGTTCTTC. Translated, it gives CASSTRTSGRDGEQFF.

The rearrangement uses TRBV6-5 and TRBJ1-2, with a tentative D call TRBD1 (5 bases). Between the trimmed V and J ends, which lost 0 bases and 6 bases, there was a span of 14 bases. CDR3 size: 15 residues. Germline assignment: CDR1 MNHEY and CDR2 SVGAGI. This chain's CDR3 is CASSYSVRAQDGYTF. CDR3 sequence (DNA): TGTGCCAGCAGTTACTCGGTCAGGGCACAGGATGGCTACACCTTC.

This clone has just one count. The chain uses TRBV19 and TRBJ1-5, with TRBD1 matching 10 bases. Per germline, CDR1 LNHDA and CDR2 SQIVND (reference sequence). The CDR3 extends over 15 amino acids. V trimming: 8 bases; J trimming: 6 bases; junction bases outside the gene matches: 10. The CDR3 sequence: CASRTSGQGVQPQHF. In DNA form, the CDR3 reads TGTGCCAGTCGAACTTCAGGACAGGGGGTTCAGCCCCAGCATTTT.

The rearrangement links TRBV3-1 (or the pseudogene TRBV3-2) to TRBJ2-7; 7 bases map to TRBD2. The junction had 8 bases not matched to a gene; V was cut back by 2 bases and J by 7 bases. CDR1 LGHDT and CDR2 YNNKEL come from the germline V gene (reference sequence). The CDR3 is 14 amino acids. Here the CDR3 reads CASSQKGTKFEQYF. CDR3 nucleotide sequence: TGTGCCAGCAGCCAAAAGGGGACTAAGTTTGAGCAGTACTTC.

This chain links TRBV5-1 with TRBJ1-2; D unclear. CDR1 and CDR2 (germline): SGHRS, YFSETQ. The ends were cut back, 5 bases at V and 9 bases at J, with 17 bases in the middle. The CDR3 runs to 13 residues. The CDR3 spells CASRPPGRRSYTF. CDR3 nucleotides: TGCGCCAGCAGACCCCCCGGACGGAGGAGCTACACCTTC.

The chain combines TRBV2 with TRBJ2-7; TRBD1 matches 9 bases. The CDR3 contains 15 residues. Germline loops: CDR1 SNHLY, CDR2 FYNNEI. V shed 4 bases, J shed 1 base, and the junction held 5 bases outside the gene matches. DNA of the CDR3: TGTGCCAGCAGTGGGTCGGACAGGGGTTCCTACGAGCAGTACTTC. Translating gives CASSGSDRGSYEQYF.

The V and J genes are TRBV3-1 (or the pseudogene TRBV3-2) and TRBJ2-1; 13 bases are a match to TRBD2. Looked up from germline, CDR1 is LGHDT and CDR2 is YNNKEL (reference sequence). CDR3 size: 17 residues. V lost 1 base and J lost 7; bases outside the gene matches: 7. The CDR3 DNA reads TGTGCCAGCAGCCAAGTATTGCGACTAGCGGGAGGTAATGAGCAGTTCTTC. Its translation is CASSQVLRLAGGNEQFF.

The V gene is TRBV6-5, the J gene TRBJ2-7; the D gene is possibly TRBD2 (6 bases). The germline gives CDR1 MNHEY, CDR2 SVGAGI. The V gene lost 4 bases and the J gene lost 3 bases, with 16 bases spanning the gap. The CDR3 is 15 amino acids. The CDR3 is CASSSGGGGDYEQYF. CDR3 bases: TGTGCCAGCAGTTCCGGGGGAGGCGGGGACTACGAGCAGTACTTC.

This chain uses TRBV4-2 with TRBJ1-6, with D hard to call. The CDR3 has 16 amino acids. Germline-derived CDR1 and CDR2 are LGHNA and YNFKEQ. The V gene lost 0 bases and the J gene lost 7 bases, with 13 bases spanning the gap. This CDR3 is CASSQDVQAKNSPLHF. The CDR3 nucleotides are TGTGCCAGCAGCCAAGATGTGCAGGCCAAAAATTCACCCCTCCACTTT.

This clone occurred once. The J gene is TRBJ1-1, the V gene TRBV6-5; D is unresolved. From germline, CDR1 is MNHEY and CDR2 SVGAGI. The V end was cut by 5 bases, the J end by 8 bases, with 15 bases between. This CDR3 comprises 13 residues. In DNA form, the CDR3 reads TGTGCCAGCAGTCATGAACCGGGGTCCGAAGCTTTCTTT. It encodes CASSHEPGSEAFF.

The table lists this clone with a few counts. The CDR3 DNA sequence: TGTGCCAGCAGTACCTGGATTAGCGCATACAATGAGCAGTTCTTC. Translation gives CASSTWISAYNEQFF. The gene calls are TRBV6-5 and TRBJ2-1; possible D gene TRBD2, 5 bases. Germline-derived CDR1 and CDR2 are MNHEY and SVGAGI. The CDR3 has 15 residues. Trimming took 5 bases from V and 4 from J, leaving 15 bases between them.

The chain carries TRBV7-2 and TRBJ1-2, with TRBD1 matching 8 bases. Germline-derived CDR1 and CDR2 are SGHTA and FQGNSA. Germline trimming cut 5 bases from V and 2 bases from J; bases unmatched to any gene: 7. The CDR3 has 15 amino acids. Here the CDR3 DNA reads TGTGCCAGCAGCCCTCGGACAGGGACGAACTATGGCTACACCTTC. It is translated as CASSPRTGTNYGYTF.

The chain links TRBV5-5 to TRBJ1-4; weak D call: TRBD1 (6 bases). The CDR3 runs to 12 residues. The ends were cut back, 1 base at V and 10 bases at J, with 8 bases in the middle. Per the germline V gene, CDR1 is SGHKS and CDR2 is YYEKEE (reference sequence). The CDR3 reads CASSLRGSKLFF. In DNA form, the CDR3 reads TGTGCCAGCAGCTTGAGGGGGTCAAAACTGTTTTTT.

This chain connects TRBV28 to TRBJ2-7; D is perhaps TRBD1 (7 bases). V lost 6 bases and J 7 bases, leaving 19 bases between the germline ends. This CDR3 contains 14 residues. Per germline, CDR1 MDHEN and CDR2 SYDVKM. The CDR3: CASSLSLQGREQYF. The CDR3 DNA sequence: TGTGCCAGCAGCCTGTCCTTACAGGGGAGGGAGCAGTACTTC.

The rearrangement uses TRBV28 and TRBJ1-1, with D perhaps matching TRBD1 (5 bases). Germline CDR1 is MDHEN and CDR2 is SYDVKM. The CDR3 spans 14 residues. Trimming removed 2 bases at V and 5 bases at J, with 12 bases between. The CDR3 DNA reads TGTGCCAGCAGTTTAGAGGGGAGGAGGACTGAAGCTTTCTTT. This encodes CASSLEGRRTEAFF. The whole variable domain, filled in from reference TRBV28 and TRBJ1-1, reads DVKVTQSSRYLVKRTGEKVFLECVQDMDHENMFWYRQDPGLGLRLIYFSYDVKMKEKGDIPEGYSVSREKKERFSLILESASTNQTSMYLCASSLEGRRTEAFFGQGTRLTVV.

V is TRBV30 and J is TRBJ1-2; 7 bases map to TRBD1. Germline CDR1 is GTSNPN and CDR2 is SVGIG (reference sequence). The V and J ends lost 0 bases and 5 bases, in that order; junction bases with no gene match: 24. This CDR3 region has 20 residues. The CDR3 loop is CAWSVSQADLDRESTYGYTF. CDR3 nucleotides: TGTGCCTGGAGTGTCTCACAGGCAGACCTAGACAGGGAAAGTACGTATGGCTACACCTTC.

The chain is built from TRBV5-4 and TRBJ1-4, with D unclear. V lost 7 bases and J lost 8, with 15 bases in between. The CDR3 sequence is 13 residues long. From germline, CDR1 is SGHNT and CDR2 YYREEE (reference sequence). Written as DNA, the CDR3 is TGTGCCAGCCGAGGGCAGGCCGGGGAAAAACTGTTTTTT. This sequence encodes CASRGQAGEKLFF. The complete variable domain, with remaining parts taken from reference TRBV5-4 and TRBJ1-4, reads ETGVTQSPTHLIKTRGQQVTLRCSSQSGHNTVSWYQQALGQGPQFIFQYYREEENGRGNFPPRFSGLQFPNYSSELNVNALELDDSALYLCASRGQAGEKLFFGSGTQLSVL.

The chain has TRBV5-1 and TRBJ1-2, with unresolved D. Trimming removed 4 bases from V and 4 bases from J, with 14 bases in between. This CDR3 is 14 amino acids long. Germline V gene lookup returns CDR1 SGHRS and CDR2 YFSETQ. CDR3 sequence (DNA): TGCGCCAGCAGCCCCCGGACTGGGCCCTATGGCTACACCTTC. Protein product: CASSPRTGPYGYTF.

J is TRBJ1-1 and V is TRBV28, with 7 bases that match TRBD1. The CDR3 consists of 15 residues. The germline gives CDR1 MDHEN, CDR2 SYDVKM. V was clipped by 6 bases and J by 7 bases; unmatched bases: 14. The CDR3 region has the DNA TGTGCCAGCAGCGTGTCGGGTAAGGGGGCGAGTGAAGCTTTCTTT. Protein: CASSVSGKGASEAFF.

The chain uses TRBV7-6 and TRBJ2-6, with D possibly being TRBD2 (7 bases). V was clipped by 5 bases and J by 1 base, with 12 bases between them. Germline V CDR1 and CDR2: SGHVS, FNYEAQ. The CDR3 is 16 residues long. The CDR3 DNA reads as TGTGCCAGCAGCCGGAGGGGGGGTTCTGGGGCCAACGTCCTGACTTTC. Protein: CASSRRGGSGANVLTF. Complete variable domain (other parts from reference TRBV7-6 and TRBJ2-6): GAGVSQSPRYKVTKRGQDVALRCDPISGHVSLYWYRQALGQGPEFLTYFNYEAQQDKSGLPNDRFSAERPEGSISTLTIQRTEQRDSAMYRCASSRRGGSGANVLTFGAGSRLTVL.

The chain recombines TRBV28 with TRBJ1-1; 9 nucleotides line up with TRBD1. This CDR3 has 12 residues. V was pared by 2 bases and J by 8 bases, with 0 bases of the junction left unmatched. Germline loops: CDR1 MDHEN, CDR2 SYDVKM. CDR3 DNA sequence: TGTGCCAGCAGTTTAGGGACAGGGGAAGCTTTCTTT. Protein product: CASSLGTGEAFF.

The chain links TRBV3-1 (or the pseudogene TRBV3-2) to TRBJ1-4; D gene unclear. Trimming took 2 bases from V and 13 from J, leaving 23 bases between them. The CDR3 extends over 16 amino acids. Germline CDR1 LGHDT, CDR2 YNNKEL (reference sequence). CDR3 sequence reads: CASSQSSLLRREGLFF. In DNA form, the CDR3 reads TGTGCCAGCAGCCAATCATCACTCCTACGCCGAGAGGGACTGTTTTTT.

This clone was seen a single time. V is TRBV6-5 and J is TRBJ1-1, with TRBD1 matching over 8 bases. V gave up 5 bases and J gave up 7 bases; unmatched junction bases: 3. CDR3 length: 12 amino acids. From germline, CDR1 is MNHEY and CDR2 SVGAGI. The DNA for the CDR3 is TGTGCCAGCAGTATACAGGGGGATGAAGCTTTCTTT. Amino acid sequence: CASSIQGDEAFF.

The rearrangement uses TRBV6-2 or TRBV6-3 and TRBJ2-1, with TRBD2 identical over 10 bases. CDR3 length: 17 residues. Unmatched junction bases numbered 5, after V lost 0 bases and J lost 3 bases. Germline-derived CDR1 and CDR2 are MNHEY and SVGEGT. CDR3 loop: CASSYSIAGGFYNEQFF. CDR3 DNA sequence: TGTGCCAGCAGTTACTCTATAGCGGGGGGATTCTACAATGAGCAGTTCTTC.

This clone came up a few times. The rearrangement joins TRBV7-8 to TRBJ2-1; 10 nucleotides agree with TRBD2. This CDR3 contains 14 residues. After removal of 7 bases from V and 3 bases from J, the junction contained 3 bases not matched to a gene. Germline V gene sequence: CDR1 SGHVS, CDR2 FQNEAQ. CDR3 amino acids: CASKLAGVYNEQFF. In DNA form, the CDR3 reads TGTGCCAGCAAGCTAGCGGGAGTCTACAATGAGCAGTTCTTC.

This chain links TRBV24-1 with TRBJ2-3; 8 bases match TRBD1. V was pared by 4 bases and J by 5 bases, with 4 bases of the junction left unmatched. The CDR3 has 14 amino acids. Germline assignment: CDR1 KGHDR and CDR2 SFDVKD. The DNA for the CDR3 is TGTGCCACCAGTGACGGACAGGGTAAAGATACGCAGTATTTT. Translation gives CATSDGQGKDTQYF.

As DNA, the CDR3 is TGTGCCAGCTCACTCTCGTCCAGCAATCAGCCCCAGCATTTT. Protein sequence: CASSLSSSNQPQHF. The chain uses TRBV18 and TRBJ1-5; the D is unclear. V lost 4 bases to trimming and J lost 1 base, with 8 bases between them. The CDR3 extends over 14 amino acids. Per the germline V gene, CDR1 is KGHSH and CDR2 is LQKENI.